One sample yielded the 4 T cell receptor beta chains listed below, sequenced in a study of a mutant IDH1 vaccine in newly diagnosed glioma (dated by TCRdb to the early 2020s). What this sample's time point label stands for: baseline, week 1 (first vaccination visit). The treatment or condition tag for this specimen amounts to: pre-vaccination baseline after standard-of-care therapy. Library generation was performed with the immunoSEQ multiplex PCR assay. This is the immuneACCESS table as TCRdb keeps it, with only in-frame sequences that have V and J called. A part of the clones is gone; compared with another copy, unresolved V genes explain less than half, and the rest is unexplained. For this sample there are around 50,000 clones; 86% appear just once. Together, the top ten hold 2% to 2.5% of the sample. The sample consisted of PBMCs, taken from a glioma patient treated with radiotherapy, temozolomide or both. Receptor source: a man in his forties with glioma.

This clone occurred once. V gene TRBV5-5 combines with J gene TRBJ1-4; 7 nucleotides match TRBD1. This CDR3 comprises 15 residues. V was pared by 4 bases and J by 4 bases, with 7 bases of the junction left unmatched. Germline assignment: CDR1 SGHKS and CDR2 YYEKEE (reference sequence). CDR3 amino acids: CASSVTGQNNEKLFF. The CDR3 bases are TGTGCCAGCAGCGTGACAGGGCAGAATAATGAAAAACTGTTTTTT.

This rearrangement joins TRBV11-2 to TRBJ2-7; 7 nucleotides align to TRBD1. The CDR3 is 15 amino acids. Losses at the gene ends were 5 bases for V and 5 bases for J; bases not matched to a gene: 12. Germline V gene lookup returns CDR1 SGHAT and CDR2 FQNNGV. CDR3 residues: CASSTRTGGWDEQYF. The CDR3 bases are TGTGCCAGCAGCACCCGGACAGGCGGCTGGGACGAGCAGTACTTC. Full variable domain (missing parts from reference TRBV11-2 and TRBJ2-7): EAGVAQSPRYKIIEKRQSVAFWCNPISGHATLYWYQQILGQGPKLLIQFQNNGVVDDSQLPKDRFSAERLKGVDSTLKIQPAKLEDSAVYLCASSTRTGGWDEQYFGPGTRLTVT.

V gene TRBV4-1 combines with J gene TRBJ2-2; no definite D call. V was trimmed by 2 bases and J by 3 bases, leaving 7 bases between them. The CDR3 loop spans 14 amino acids. The germline CDR1 and CDR2 sequences are MGHRA and YSYEKL. The CDR3 DNA is TGCGCCAGCAGCCAACCTACCCACACCGGGGAGCTGTTTTTT. Amino acid sequence: CASSQPTHTGELFF.

The chain uses TRBV5-1 and TRBJ1-1; TRBD1 might be the D (5 bases). Germline V gene data show CDR1 as SGHRS and CDR2 as YFSETQ. The V end was cut by 0 bases, the J end by 1 base, with 13 bases between. This CDR3 is built from 16 residues. This CDR3 reads CASSLVSLTGNTEAFF. Here the CDR3 DNA reads TGCGCCAGCAGCTTGGTGTCTCTAACAGGGAACACTGAAGCTTTCTTT.